Presented here are 28 T cell receptor beta chains from one specimen sequenced in a study of cytomegalovirus exposure and HLA in healthy donors. PCR amplification relied on 60 Vbeta primers (plus 13 Jbeta primers). The protocol was immunoSEQ multiplex PCR, while the TCRdb copy is restricted to in-frame clones and leaves out a portion. The data show 75,000 to 100,000 clones, with roughly four fifths seen just once and roughly 0.63% held by the top ten. Sample: PBMCs. All receptors come from a man aged 25 to 45 in good health and CMV-seronegative.

The sample holds a few counts of this clone. The chain uses TRBV4-1 and TRBJ1-1, with TRBD1 identical over 7 bases. From germline, CDR1 is MGHRA and CDR2 YSYEKL. CDR3 length equals 18 residues. Trimming cost V 1 base and J 1 base; bases outside gene matches: 12. The CDR3 spells CASSQVDRVGRGNTEAFF. In DNA form, the CDR3 reads TGCGCCAGCAGCCAAGTTGACAGGGTGGGAAGAGGGAACACTGAAGCTTTCTTT.

This chain joins TRBV19 and TRBJ1-1; the match to TRBD1 covers 7 bases. This CDR3 region has 12 residues. V lost 4 bases and J lost 7; bases outside the gene matches: 3. Germline V CDR1 and CDR2: LNHDA, SQIVND (reference sequence). The CDR3 sequence: CASSRNRGEAFF. In nucleotides, the CDR3 is TGTGCCAGTAGTAGAAACAGGGGTGAAGCTTTCTTT.

This clone has a single count. The rearrangement uses TRBV25-1 and TRBJ1-2, with 7 positions matching TRBD1. J was trimmed by 5 bases and V by 4 bases; bases with no gene match: 10. CDR1 is MGHDK, CDR2 SYGVNS, per germline. This CDR3 has 15 amino acids. The CDR3 DNA reads TGTGCCAGCAGTGTTTGGACAGGAGACTCTTATGGCTACACCTTC. Translating gives CASSVWTGDSYGYTF.

The chain joins TRBV7-2 to TRBJ2-5; weak D call: TRBD1 (5 bases). Trimming removed 0 bases from V and 2 bases from J, with 10 bases in between. This CDR3 is 15 amino acids long. Germline V gene data show CDR1 as SGHTA and CDR2 as FQGNSA. The CDR3 DNA sequence: TGTGCCAGCAGCTTAGCCAGGGTGTATCAAGAGACCCAGTACTTC. Its protein product is CASSLARVYQETQYF.

This chain links TRBV6-5 with TRBJ2-4, with a weak D call TRBD2 (6 bases). The CDR3 runs to 14 residues. The ends were cut back, 6 bases at V and 9 bases at J, with 18 bases in the middle. CDR1 is MNHEY and CDR2 is SVGAGI in the germline V gene. This CDR3 reads CASSRAKEGSIQYF. The CDR3, as DNA: TGTGCCAGCAGCAGAGCCAAGGAGGGGAGCATTCAGTACTTC.

The V gene is TRBV9, the J gene TRBJ2-7, with 7 bases that match TRBD1. Trimming at V came to 6 bases and at J to 0 bases, leaving 6 bases not matched to a gene. Germline lookup yields CDR1 SGDLS and CDR2 YYNGEE. The CDR3 spans 14 residues. CDR3 nucleotide sequence: TGTGCCAGCACCAGTGGGGACAGCTCCTACGAGCAGTACTTC. Translation: CASTSGDSSYEQYF.

This clone was counted a few times. This sequence joins TRBV5-1 and TRBJ1-2; 7 nucleotides match TRBD1. Germline loops: CDR1 SGHRS, CDR2 YFSETQ. The CDR3 sequence is 14 residues long. Germline trimming cut 7 bases from V and 0 bases from J; bases unmatched to any gene: 6. For the CDR3, the DNA is TGCGCCAGCGCAGACAGGGATCCTAACTATGGCTACACCTTC. Protein product: CASADRDPNYGYTF.

J is TRBJ2-3 and V is TRBV19; 10 bases match TRBD2. Losses at the gene ends were 3 bases for V and 5 bases for J; bases not matched to a gene: 8. CDR1 and CDR2 from the germline V gene are LNHDA and SQIVND (reference sequence). The CDR3 is 16 amino acids. The CDR3 loop reads CASSIGAGGPEDTQYF. The DNA for the CDR3 is TGTGCCAGTAGTATCGGAGCGGGAGGGCCGGAAGATACGCAGTATTTT.

V usage is TRBV10-2 and J usage is TRBJ1-1; perhaps TRBD1 as D (5 bases). The V end was cut by 4 bases, the J end by 10 bases, with 16 bases between. This CDR3 is built from 13 residues. Germline CDR1 WSHSY, CDR2 SAAADI. CDR3 region: CASSGAGGARAFF. Here the CDR3 DNA reads TGCGCCAGCAGTGGGGCAGGAGGGGCGAGAGCTTTCTTT.

The chain has TRBV6-5 and TRBJ1-5, with 7 bases lining up with TRBD1. The CDR3 runs to 14 residues. The ends lost 5 bases at V and 2 bases at J; junction bases unmatched: 3. In germline, CDR1 is MNHEY, CDR2 SVGAGI. In DNA form, the CDR3 reads TGTGCCAGCAGTACTGGGACAGGCAATCAGCCCCAGCATTTT. Amino acids: CASSTGTGNQPQHF.

This clone has only one observation. The gene calls are TRBV2 and TRBJ1-5; no firm D call. With 2 bases removed from V and 8 bases from J, the gap between germline ends came to 10 bases. Germline lookup yields CDR1 SNHLY and CDR2 FYNNEI. The CDR3 loop spans 13 amino acids. The CDR3: CASSETLLEPQHF. The DNA for the CDR3 is TGTGCCAGCAGTGAAACTCTCCTGGAGCCCCAGCATTTT.

Only a few counts were recorded for this clone. The chain carries TRBV5-6 and TRBJ1-1; possibly TRBD1 for D (6 bases). CDR3 length: 14 residues. CDR1 is SGHDT, CDR2 YYEEEE, per germline. The ends were cut back, 6 bases at V and 6 bases at J, with 18 bases in the middle. The CDR3 loop reads CASTFSGGAAEAFF. The CDR3 coding sequence is TGTGCCAGCACCTTTAGTGGGGGCGCGGCTGAAGCTTTCTTT.

This sequence joins TRBV12-1 and TRBJ1-1; TRBD1 was called by the table and not checked on the DNA. TRBV12-1 is a pseudogene. CDR3 size: 17 residues. The CDR3 loop is CASSLGQGAWKNTEAFF. CDR3 nucleotide sequence: TGTGCCAGCAGCCTCGGACAGGGGGCGTGGAAGAACACTGAAGCTTTCTTT.

Comments on this clone: This specimen includes other DNA sequences encoding the same CDR3. V usage is TRBV19 and J usage is TRBJ1-5, with 9 bases matching TRBD1. This CDR3 is 13 amino acids long. Germline V gene lookup returns CDR1 LNHDA and CDR2 SQIVND (reference sequence). The ends lost 6 bases at V and 4 bases at J; junction bases unmatched: 1. The CDR3: CASRGQGNQPQHF. Here the CDR3 DNA reads TGTGCCAGTAGGGGACAGGGTAATCAGCCCCAGCATTTT.

V is TRBV7-8 and J is TRBJ2-1; 8 bases align to TRBD1. Trimming removed 5 bases from V and 2 bases from J; junction bases left unmatched: 5. CDR3 length: 15 residues. The germline V gene encodes CDR1 SGHVS and CDR2 FQNEAQ. As DNA, the CDR3 is TGTGCCAGCAGCCCCGGACAGGGCCCCTACAATGAGCAGTTCTTC. Protein sequence: CASSPGQGPYNEQFF.

The chain combines TRBV6-6 with TRBJ2-3; tentative D call: TRBD2 (6 bases). Per germline, CDR1 MNHNY and CDR2 SVGAGI (reference sequence). The CDR3 sequence is 15 residues long. V was trimmed by 2 bases and J by 2 bases, leaving 11 bases between them. The CDR3 spells CASSYGGTFTDTQYF. CDR3 sequence (DNA): TGTGCCAGCAGTTACGGGGGGACCTTCACAGATACGCAGTATTTT.

The chain recombines TRBV7-2 with TRBJ1-3; 8 nucleotides align to TRBD1. The CDR3 sequence is 17 residues long. Germline assignment: CDR1 SGHTA and CDR2 FQGNSA. With 5 bases clipped from V and 0 bases from J, the junction kept 9 bases outside the gene matches. CDR3 loop: CASSRNRGADSGNTIYF. CDR3 DNA sequence: TGTGCCAGCAGCCGTAACAGGGGGGCAGACTCTGGAAACACCATATATTTT.

This clone was seen just once. V gene TRBV19 combines with J gene TRBJ2-1; maybe TRBD1 (6 bases). Trimming shortened V by 3 bases and J by 8 bases, and 17 bases separated the two germline ends. Germline V gives CDR1 LNHDA, CDR2 SQIVND (reference sequence). There are 15 residues in the CDR3. The DNA of the CDR3 is TGTGCCAGTAGTATGGCCACCGGGACAATCCATGAGCAGTTCTTC. Amino acid sequence: CASSMATGTIHEQFF.

V gene TRBV10-1 combines with J gene TRBJ2-3; 13 bases map to TRBD2. Germline lookup yields CDR1 WNHNN and CDR2 SYGVQD (reference sequence). This CDR3 has 17 amino acids. V trimming: 2 bases; J trimming: 2 bases; junction bases outside the gene matches: 4. DNA of the CDR3: TGCGCCAGCAGTGAGCCCGGACTAGCGGGAGACACAGATACGCAGTATTTT. Protein: CASSEPGLAGDTDTQYF.

This clone came up once. The chain carries TRBV19 and TRBJ2-1; the match to TRBD1 covers 7 bases. The CDR3 runs 21 residues. Per germline, CDR1 LNHDA and CDR2 SQIVND (reference sequence). V dropped 5 bases and J dropped 1; count of bases not matched to a gene: 23. The CDR3 reads CASSPGGYSYNDRYSYNEQFF. CDR3 nucleotide sequence: TGTGCCAGTAGTCCAGGGGGTTATTCCTACAATGATCGCTATTCCTACAATGAGCAGTTCTTC.

The chain has TRBV7-9 and TRBJ2-2, with TRBD1 identical over 7 bases. Germline V gives CDR1 SEHNR, CDR2 FQNEAQ (reference sequence). CDR3 length: 15 amino acids. The J segment lost 0 bases and the V segment lost 8 bases, leaving 6 bases of the junction unmatched. The CDR3 sequence is CASRPGTANTGELFF. The CDR3 bases are TGTGCCAGCCGGCCCGGGACAGCGAACACCGGGGAGCTGTTTTTT.

The rearrangement joins TRBV4-3 to TRBJ1-2; tentative D call: TRBD1 (5 bases). Trimming took 1 base from V and 6 from J, leaving 9 bases between them. The CDR3 is 13 residues long. CDR1 is LGHNA and CDR2 is YSLEER in the germline V gene. CDR3 region: CASSQAQVNGYTF. The CDR3 nucleotides read TGCGCCAGCAGCCAAGCACAGGTCAATGGCTACACCTTC.

For this clone: Its ends do not fully match the called genes, so a read error is possible. The chain couples TRBV2 to TRBJ1-2, with unresolved D. The CDR3 spans 12 residues. Germline V gene sequence: CDR1 SNHLY, CDR2 FYNNEI. The chain's CDR3 is CASTGGFYAYTF. Written as DNA, the CDR3 is TGTGCCAGCACCGGCGGTTTTTATGCCTACACCTTC.

V gene TRBV11-2 combines with J gene TRBJ2-5; TRBD1 might be the D (6 bases). The length of the CDR3 is 15 residues. Trimming shortened V by 1 base and J by 5 bases, and 14 bases separated the two germline ends. Germline lookup yields CDR1 SGHAT and CDR2 FQNNGV. CDR3 sequence reads: CASSLVRGFKETQYF. CDR3 nucleotides: TGTGCCAGCAGCTTAGTCAGGGGTTTTAAGGAGACCCAGTACTTC. Combining the CDR3 with reference TRBV11-2 and TRBJ2-5 gives the whole variable domain EAGVAQSPRYKIIEKRQSVAFWCNPISGHATLYWYQQILGQGPKLLIQFQNNGVVDDSQLPKDRFSAERLKGVDSTLKIQPAKLEDSAVYLCASSLVRGFKETQYFGPGTRLLVL.

V and J are TRBV9 and TRBJ1-2; maybe TRBD1 (6 bases). Per germline, CDR1 SGDLS and CDR2 YYNGEE. The V and J ends lost 0 bases and 6 bases respectively, with 15 bases between them. The CDR3 is made up of 15 amino acids. DNA for the CDR3: TGTGCCAGCAGCGTAGATTGGTCAGGGGCCAATGGCTACACCTTC. It specifies CASSVDWSGANGYTF.

The V call is TRBV5-6, the J call TRBJ2-7; 9 nucleotides agree with TRBD1. CDR1 and CDR2 from the germline V gene are SGHDT and YYEEEE. V was pared by 4 bases and J by 1 base, with 9 bases of the junction left unmatched. The CDR3 totals 16 residues. The CDR3 coding sequence is TGTGCCAGCAGCGAAAAACAGGGGGCGCGATCCTACGAGCAGTACTTC. Its protein product is CASSEKQGARSYEQYF.

Only a few counts were recorded for this clone. This chain uses TRBV6-5 with TRBJ1-2; D is perhaps TRBD1 (5 bases). V gave up 10 bases and J gave up 8 bases, with 23 bases separating them. There are 14 residues in the CDR3. Germline CDR1 reads MNHEY; CDR2 reads SVGAGI. This CDR3 reads CAIRRTKNSDGYTF. CDR3 DNA: TGTGCCATCAGACGGACAAAAAACAGCGACGGCTACACCTTC.

The chain couples TRBV6-5 to TRBJ2-1, with 8 bases fitting TRBD2. The CDR3 runs 15 residues. Per the germline V gene, CDR1 is MNHEY and CDR2 is SVGAGI. V shed 0 bases, J shed 6 bases, and the junction held 4 bases outside the gene matches. The CDR3 DNA is TGTGCCAGCAGTTACTCTAGCGGGGTCCTCAATGAGCAGTTCTTC. Translated, it gives CASSYSSGVLNEQFF.